This T cell receptor (beta chain) was captured by sequencing in a study of vaccination effects on CD4 cells after COVID-19. As for the study in general: It was a median of 72 days after the second dose that post-vaccine samples were obtained.

Some clones are missing from TCRdb's copy, which holds only in-frame ones; the method was immunoSEQ multiplex PCR. The table has about 69,000 clones, around 74% seen once. Antigen-specific CD4+ T cells were expanded (with viral peptide pools) by the ViraFEST assay ahead of sequencing. At the end of nine to ten days of culture, CD4+ T cells were isolated. Participants were given two doses of BNT162b2 or mRNA-1273 vaccine. For each well, two million PBMC were cultured with about 10 IU/ml IL-2 and 8.5 to 10 ug/ml peptides. The CDR3 consists of 12 residues. Looked up from germline, CDR1 is MNHEY and CDR2 is SVGAGI. V lost 5 bases, J lost 4 bases, and 8 bases lay in between. Comments on this clone: Its antigen is undetermined.

This clonotype was sampled from a human donor who received a COVID-19 vaccine. This specimen was CD4+ T cells from PBMCs cultured with HCoV-229E spike peptides, taken after COVID-19 vaccination. The chain joins TRBV6-5 to TRBJ2-5; D gene ambiguous. The CDR3 sequence: CASSTSRETQYF. The CDR3, as DNA: TGTGCCAGCAGTACTTCCCGAGAGACCCAGTACTTC.